A selection of T cell receptor beta chains follows, all from one sample in a study of STAT3 mutations in large granular lymphocyte leukemia. Profiling relied on immunoSEQ multiplex PCR, and the TCRdb table lists in-frame clones only, not all of them. The sample records 15,000 or so clones, 84% being singletons. The specimen sequenced was peripheral blood mononuclear cells. Every receptor here comes from a man aged 50-59 years with T-cell large granular lymphocyte leukemia. Some clones in this sample may be carry-over from other donors' samples. Each CDR3 is given with its conserved first and last residue. Each record gives: V gene, D gene, CDR3 length, clone size, J gene, CDR3 protein, CDR3 DNA. D genes are given only for firm matches. Not every row has a clone size; where given, it reads once, few, many or a size class.

V gene: TRBV6-4; D gene: TRBD1; CDR3 length: 15; clone size: .; J gene: TRBJ1-5; CDR3 protein: CASSERGGGNQPQHF; CDR3 DNA: TGTGCCAGCAGTGAGCGAGGGGGCGGCAATCAGCCCCAGCATTTT
V gene: TRBV7-9; D gene: .; CDR3 length: 11; clone size: .; J gene: TRBJ2-5; CDR3 protein: CASSFQETQYF; CDR3 DNA: TGTGCCAGCAGCTTTCAAGAGACCCAGTACTTC
V gene: TRBV18; D gene: .; CDR3 length: 13; clone size: once; J gene: TRBJ1-5; CDR3 protein: CASSPATGEAQHF; CDR3 DNA: TGTGCCAGCTCACCCGCGACAGGAGAAGCCCAGCATTTT
V gene: TRBV5-1; D gene: TRBD1; CDR3 length: 14; clone size: .; J gene: TRBJ2-7; CDR3 protein: CASSPRQGPNEQYF; CDR3 DNA: TGCGCCAGCAGCCCCAGACAGGGGCCGAACGAGCAGTACTTC
V gene: TRBV28; D gene: .; CDR3 length: 16; clone size: .; J gene: TRBJ1-3; CDR3 protein: CASSPSGTHSGNTIYF; CDR3 DNA: TGTGCCAGCAGCCCGTCCGGGACGCACTCTGGAAACACCATATATTTT
V gene: TRBV29-1; D gene: .; CDR3 length: 12; clone size: .; J gene: TRBJ1-1; CDR3 protein: CSVVGGGTEAFF; CDR3 DNA: TGCAGCGTTGTAGGGGGGGGCACTGAAGCTTTCTTT
V gene: TRBV18; D gene: .; CDR3 length: 15; clone size: .; J gene: TRBJ1-2; CDR3 protein: CASSPVGGESYGYTF; CDR3 DNA: TGTGCCAGCTCACCGGTGGGAGGGGAAAGCTATGGCTACACCTTC
V gene: TRBV4-3; D gene: .; CDR3 length: 16; clone size: .; J gene: TRBJ2-7; CDR3 protein: CASSQDNGASSYEQYF; CDR3 DNA: TGCGCCAGCAGCCAAGATAACGGCGCAAGCTCCTACGAGCAGTACTTC
V gene: TRBV30; D gene: TRBD1; CDR3 length: 12; clone size: .; J gene: TRBJ1-2; CDR3 protein: CAWTGGAYGYTF; CDR3 DNA: TGTGCATGGACAGGGGGCGCCTATGGCTACACCTTC
V gene: TRBV5-6; D gene: TRBD1; CDR3 length: 16; clone size: .; J gene: TRBJ2-7; CDR3 protein: CASSLLGQGASYEQYF; CDR3 DNA: TGTGCCAGCAGCTTGCTGGGACAGGGGGCGTCCTACGAGCAGTACTTC
V gene: TRBV7-2; D gene: .; CDR3 length: 14; clone size: .; J gene: TRBJ1-5; CDR3 protein: CASSLVTVNQPQHF; CDR3 DNA: TGTGCCAGCAGCTTAGTGACAGTAAATCAGCCCCAGCATTTT
V gene: TRBV4-2; D gene: TRBD2; CDR3 length: 18; clone size: .; J gene: TRBJ2-5; CDR3 protein: CASSQAGLAGIAGETQYF; CDR3 DNA: TGTGCCAGCAGCCAAGCGGGACTAGCGGGGATAGCCGGGGAGACCCAGTACTTC
V gene: TRBV4-3; D gene: TRBD2; CDR3 length: 16; clone size: .; J gene: TRBJ2-2; CDR3 protein: CASSQEASGTTGELFF; CDR3 DNA: TGCGCCAGCAGCCAAGAGGCTAGCGGGACCACCGGGGAGCTGTTTTTT
V gene: TRBV25-1; D gene: .; CDR3 length: 16; clone size: .; J gene: TRBJ2-6; CDR3 protein: CASSDSGISGANVLTF; CDR3 DNA: TGTGCCAGCAGTGATTCGGGCATCTCTGGGGCCAACGTCCTGACTTTC
V gene: TRBV29-1; D gene: .; CDR3 length: 12; clone size: once; J gene: TRBJ1-1; CDR3 protein: CSVMGGRFEAFF; CDR3 DNA: TGCAGCGTCATGGGAGGGCGGTTTGAAGCTTTCTTT
V gene: TRBV4-1; D gene: .; CDR3 length: 18; clone size: .; J gene: TRBJ1-5; CDR3 protein: CASSVSVVFRDSNQPQHF; CDR3 DNA: TGCGCCAGCAGCGTCTCAGTTGTTTTCAGGGATAGCAATCAGCCCCAGCATTTT
V gene: TRBV2; D gene: .; CDR3 length: 13; clone size: .; J gene: TRBJ2-5; CDR3 protein: CASSELELETQYF; CDR3 DNA: TGTGCCAGCAGTGAACTGGAGCTCGAGACCCAGTACTTC
V gene: TRBV18; D gene: .; CDR3 length: 16; clone size: few; J gene: TRBJ2-2; CDR3 protein: CASSGKGSYNTGELFF; CDR3 DNA: TGTGCCAGCTCCGGGAAGGGGAGTTACAACACCGGGGAGCTGTTTTTT
V gene: TRBV4-1; D gene: .; CDR3 length: 14; clone size: .; J gene: TRBJ2-7; CDR3 protein: CASSHRAISYEQYF; CDR3 DNA: TGCGCCAGCAGCCACAGGGCTATATCCTACGAGCAGTACTTC
V gene: TRBV18; D gene: .; CDR3 length: 14; clone size: .; J gene: TRBJ2-5; CDR3 protein: CASSPVSLGETQYF; CDR3 DNA: TGTGCCAGCTCACCGGTCAGTCTCGGAGAGACCCAGTACTTC
V gene: TRBV9; D gene: TRBD1; CDR3 length: 19; clone size: .; J gene: TRBJ2-6; CDR3 protein: CASSQKTGQRPSGANVLTF; CDR3 DNA: TGTGCCAGCAGCCAAAAAACGGGACAGAGACCCTCTGGGGCCAACGTCCTGACTTTC
V gene: TRBV2; D gene: TRBD2; CDR3 length: 15; clone size: .; J gene: TRBJ2-2; CDR3 protein: CASSPLAGGTGELFF; CDR3 DNA: TGTGCCAGCAGCCCACTAGCGGGGGGCACCGGGGAGCTGTTTTTT
V gene: TRBV5-4; D gene: TRBD2; CDR3 length: 17; clone size: .; J gene: TRBJ2-3; CDR3 protein: CASSVGLKRGGPATQYF; CDR3 DNA: TGTGCCAGCAGCGTAGGTTTAAAGCGGGGGGGCCCCGCTACGCAGTATTTT
V gene: TRBV5-1; D gene: TRBD2; CDR3 length: 13; clone size: .; J gene: TRBJ2-5; CDR3 protein: CASSVLAEETQYF; CDR3 DNA: TGCGCCAGCAGCGTTCTAGCGGAAGAGACCCAGTACTTC
V gene: TRBV19; D gene: .; CDR3 length: 13; clone size: once; J gene: TRBJ2-2; CDR3 protein: CASRGFPLEELFF; CDR3 DNA: TGTGCCAGTAGAGGTTTCCCTTTGGAGGAGCTGTTTTTT
V gene: TRBV4-2; D gene: TRBD1; CDR3 length: 14; clone size: .; J gene: TRBJ1-2; CDR3 protein: CASSQGLRGQSCTF; CDR3 DNA: TGTGCCAGCAGCCAAGGGCTTAGGGGGCAGTCCTGCACCTTC
V gene: TRBV6-5; D gene: .; CDR3 length: 15; clone size: .; J gene: TRBJ2-7; CDR3 protein: CASRVGAGPSYEQYF; CDR3 DNA: TGTGCCAGCCGAGTGGGGGCAGGGCCCTCCTACGAGCAGTACTTC
V gene: TRBV6-5; D gene: TRBD1; CDR3 length: 15; clone size: .; J gene: TRBJ1-6; CDR3 protein: CASSSSGQGKSPLHF; CDR3 DNA: TGTGCCAGCAGTTCCTCGGGACAGGGGAAATCACCCCTCCACTTT
V gene: TRBV7-3; D gene: TRBD1; CDR3 length: 14; clone size: .; J gene: TRBJ1-2; CDR3 protein: CASSLGDSRNGYTF; CDR3 DNA: TGTGCCAGCAGCTTAGGGGACAGTAGAAATGGCTACACCTTC
V gene: TRBV12-5; D gene: TRBD2; CDR3 length: 15; clone size: .; J gene: TRBJ2-1; CDR3 protein: CASGIELAGNNEQFF; CDR3 DNA: TGTGCTAGTGGCATCGAACTAGCGGGGAACAATGAGCAGTTCTTC
V gene: TRBV10-2; D gene: .; CDR3 length: 16; clone size: .; J gene: TRBJ2-7; CDR3 protein: CASRERTGGTSYEQYF; CDR3 DNA: TGCGCCAGCAGAGAGCGGACAGGCGGGACGTCCTACGAGCAGTACTTC
V gene: TRBV11-3; D gene: .; CDR3 length: 14; clone size: .; J gene: TRBJ2-3; CDR3 protein: CASSLTSAPDTQYF; CDR3 DNA: TGTGCCAGCAGCTTAACGTCGGCCCCAGATACGCAGTATTTT
V gene: TRBV6-4; D gene: .; CDR3 length: 13; clone size: .; J gene: TRBJ1-5; CDR3 protein: CASSVDSNQPQHF; CDR3 DNA: TGTGCCAGCAGTGTTGATAGCAATCAGCCCCAGCATTTT
V gene: TRBV4-3; D gene: .; CDR3 length: 16; clone size: .; J gene: TRBJ2-7; CDR3 protein: CASSQEGAGSPYEQYF; CDR3 DNA: TGCGCCAGCAGCCAAGAAGGGGCAGGATCCCCATACGAGCAGTACTTC
V gene: TRBV18; D gene: .; CDR3 length: 14; clone size: .; J gene: TRBJ1-2; CDR3 protein: CASSPRDLNYGYTF; CDR3 DNA: TGTGCCAGCTCACCTAGGGACCTTAACTATGGCTACACCTTC
V gene: TRBV5-1; D gene: TRBD2; CDR3 length: 16; clone size: .; J gene: TRBJ2-7; CDR3 protein: CASSGRGGRGSYEQYF; CDR3 DNA: TGCGCCAGCAGCGGCCGGGGTGGGAGGGGCTCCTACGAGCAGTACTTC
V gene: TRBV2; D gene: .; CDR3 length: 13; clone size: .; J gene: TRBJ1-5; CDR3 protein: CATTRGRNQPQHF; CDR3 DNA: TGTGCCACCACTCGCGGCAGGAATCAGCCCCAGCATTTT
V gene: TRBV27; D gene: .; CDR3 length: 14; clone size: .; J gene: TRBJ1-2; CDR3 protein: CASSLALGVGGYTF; CDR3 DNA: TGTGCCAGCAGTTTGGCCTTAGGGGTGGGCGGCTACACCTTC
V gene: TRBV10-2; D gene: TRBD1; CDR3 length: 15; clone size: .; J gene: TRBJ2-3; CDR3 protein: CASSSDRVSTDTQYF; CDR3 DNA: TGCGCCAGCAGTTCCGACAGGGTGAGCACAGATACGCAGTATTTT
V gene: TRBV5-3; D gene: .; CDR3 length: 16; clone size: .; J gene: TRBJ2-7; CDR3 protein: CARSLVGSQSSYEQYF; CDR3 DNA: TGTGCCAGAAGCTTGGTGGGGTCTCAAAGCTCCTACGAGCAGTACTTC
V gene: TRBV20-1; D gene: .; CDR3 length: 11; clone size: .; J gene: TRBJ2-5; CDR3 protein: CSASGRGTQYF; CDR3 DNA: TGCAGTGCCTCGGGCAGAGGGACCCAGTACTTC
V gene: TRBV11-3; D gene: .; CDR3 length: 17; clone size: .; J gene: TRBJ1-3; CDR3 protein: CASSFLSEPISGNTIYF; CDR3 DNA: TGTGCCAGCAGCTTTCTTAGCGAACCAATTTCTGGAAACACCATATATTTT
V gene: TRBV5-1; D gene: .; CDR3 length: 15; clone size: .; J gene: TRBJ2-1; CDR3 protein: CASSLAKQGRNEQFF; CDR3 DNA: TGCGCCAGCAGCTTGGCCAAGCAGGGGAGGAATGAGCAGTTCTTC
V gene: TRBV11-2; D gene: TRBD1; CDR3 length: 14; clone size: .; J gene: TRBJ1-2; CDR3 protein: CASSPGTANYGYTF; CDR3 DNA: TGTGCCAGCAGCCCCGGGACAGCTAACTATGGCTACACCTTC
V gene: TRBV7-8; D gene: .; CDR3 length: 15; clone size: .; J gene: TRBJ1-5; CDR3 protein: CASSPRGAPNQPQHF; CDR3 DNA: TGTGCCAGCAGCCCCCGCGGGGCTCCCAATCAGCCCCAGCATTTT
V gene: TRBV7-3; D gene: TRBD1; CDR3 length: 14; clone size: .; J gene: TRBJ1-1; CDR3 protein: CASSWGQGNTEAFF; CDR3 DNA: TGTGCCAGCAGCTGGGGACAGGGCAACACTGAAGCTTTCTTT